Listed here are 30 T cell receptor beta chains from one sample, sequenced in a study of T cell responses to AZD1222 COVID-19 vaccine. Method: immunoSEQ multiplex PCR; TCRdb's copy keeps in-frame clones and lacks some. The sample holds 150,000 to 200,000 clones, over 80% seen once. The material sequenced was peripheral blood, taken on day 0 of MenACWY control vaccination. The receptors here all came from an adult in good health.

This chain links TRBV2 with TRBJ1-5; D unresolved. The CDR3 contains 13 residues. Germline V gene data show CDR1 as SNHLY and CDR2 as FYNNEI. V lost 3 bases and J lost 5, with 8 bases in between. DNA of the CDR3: TGTGCCAGCAGTGAGACGTCAGATCAGCCCCAGCATTTT. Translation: CASSETSDQPQHF.

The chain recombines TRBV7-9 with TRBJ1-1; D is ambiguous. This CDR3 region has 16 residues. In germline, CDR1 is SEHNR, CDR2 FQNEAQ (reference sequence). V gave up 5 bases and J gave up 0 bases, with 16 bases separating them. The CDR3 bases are TGTGCCAGCAGCCCCAGAGTCACAGAATTGAACACTGAAGCTTTCTTT. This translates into CASSPRVTELNTEAFF.

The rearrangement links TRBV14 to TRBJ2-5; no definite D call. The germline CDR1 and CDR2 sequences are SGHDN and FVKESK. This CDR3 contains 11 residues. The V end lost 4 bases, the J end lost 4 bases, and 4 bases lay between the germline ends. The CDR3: CASSRGETQYF. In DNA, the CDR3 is TGTGCCAGCAGCCGGGGAGAGACCCAGTACTTC.

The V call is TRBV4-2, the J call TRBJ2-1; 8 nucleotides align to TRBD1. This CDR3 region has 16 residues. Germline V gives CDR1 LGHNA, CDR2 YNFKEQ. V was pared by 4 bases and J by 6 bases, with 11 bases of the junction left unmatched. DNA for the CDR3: TGTGCCAGCAGCCCTCGGACAGGGTCGATAGGCAATGAGCAGTTCTTC. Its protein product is CASSPRTGSIGNEQFF.

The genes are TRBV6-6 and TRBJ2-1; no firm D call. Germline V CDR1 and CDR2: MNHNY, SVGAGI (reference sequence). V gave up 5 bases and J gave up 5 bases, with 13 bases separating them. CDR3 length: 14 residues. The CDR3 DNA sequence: TGTGCCAGCAGTAACCGGGCCAGCCACAATGAGCAGTTCTTC. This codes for CASSNRASHNEQFF.

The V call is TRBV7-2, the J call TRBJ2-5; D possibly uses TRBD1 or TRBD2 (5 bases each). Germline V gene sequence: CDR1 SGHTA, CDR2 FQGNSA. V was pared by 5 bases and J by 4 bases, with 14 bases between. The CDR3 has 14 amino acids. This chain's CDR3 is CASSPRGGGETQYF. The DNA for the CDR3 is TGTGCCAGCAGCCCTCGTGGGGGTGGAGAGACCCAGTACTTC. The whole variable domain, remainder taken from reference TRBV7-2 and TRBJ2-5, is GAGVSQSPSNKVTEKGKDVELRCDPISGHTALYWYRQSLGQGLEFLIYFQGNSAPDKSGLPSDRFSAERTGGSVSTLTIQRTQQEDSAVYLCASSPRGGGETQYFGPGTRLLVL.

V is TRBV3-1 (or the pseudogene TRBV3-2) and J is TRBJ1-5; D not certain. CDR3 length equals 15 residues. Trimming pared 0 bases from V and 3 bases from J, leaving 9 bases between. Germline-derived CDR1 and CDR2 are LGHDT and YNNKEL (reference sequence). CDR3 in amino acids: CASSQDSVPNQPQHF. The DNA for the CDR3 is TGTGCCAGCAGCCAAGATTCGGTACCCAATCAGCCCCAGCATTTT.

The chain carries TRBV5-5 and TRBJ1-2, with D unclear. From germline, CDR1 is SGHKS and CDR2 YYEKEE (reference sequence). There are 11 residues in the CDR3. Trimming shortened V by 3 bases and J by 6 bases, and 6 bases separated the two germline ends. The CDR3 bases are TGTGCCAGCAGCTATGGGGATGGCTACACCTTC. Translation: CASSYGDGYTF.

The CDR3 nucleotides are TGTGCCAGCAGTTCACAGGGGGGAACTGAAGCTTTCTTT. It yields the protein CASSSQGGTEAFF. This rearrangement joins TRBV12-3 or TRBV12-4 to TRBJ1-1, with 8 bases identical to TRBD1. CDR3 length equals 13 residues. V dropped 4 bases and J dropped 5; count of bases not matched to a gene: 3.

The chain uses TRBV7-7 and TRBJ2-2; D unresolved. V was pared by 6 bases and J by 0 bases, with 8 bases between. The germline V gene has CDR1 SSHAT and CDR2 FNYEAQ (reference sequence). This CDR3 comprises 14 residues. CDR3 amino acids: CASSPNANTGELFF. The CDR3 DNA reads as TGTGCCAGCAGTCCGAATGCGAACACCGGGGAGCTGTTTTTT.

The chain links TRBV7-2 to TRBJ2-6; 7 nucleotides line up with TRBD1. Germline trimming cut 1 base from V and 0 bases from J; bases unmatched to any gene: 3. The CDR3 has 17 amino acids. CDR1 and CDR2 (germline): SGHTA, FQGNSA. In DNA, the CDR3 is TGTGCCAGCAGCTTAGAGGGACAGTCCTCTGGGGCCAACGTCCTGACTTTC. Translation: CASSLEGQSSGANVLTF.

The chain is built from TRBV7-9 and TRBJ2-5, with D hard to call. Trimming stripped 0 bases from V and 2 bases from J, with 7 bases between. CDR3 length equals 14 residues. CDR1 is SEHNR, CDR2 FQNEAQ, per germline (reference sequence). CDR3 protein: CASSLAPGQETQYF. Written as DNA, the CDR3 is TGTGCCAGCAGCTTAGCCCCAGGACAAGAGACCCAGTACTTC.

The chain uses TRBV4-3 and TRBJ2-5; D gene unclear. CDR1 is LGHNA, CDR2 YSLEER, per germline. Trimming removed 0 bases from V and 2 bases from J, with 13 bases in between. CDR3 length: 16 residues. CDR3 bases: TGCGCCAGCAGCCAAGATGGCGCAGAAGGGCAAGAGACCCAGTACTTC. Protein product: CASSQDGAEGQETQYF.

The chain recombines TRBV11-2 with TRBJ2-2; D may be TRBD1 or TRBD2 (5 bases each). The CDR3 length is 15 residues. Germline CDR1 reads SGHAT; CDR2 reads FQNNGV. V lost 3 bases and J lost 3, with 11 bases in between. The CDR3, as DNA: TGTGCCAGCAGCTTTGAGGGGTCACACACCGGGGAGCTGTTTTTT. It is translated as CASSFEGSHTGELFF.

As DNA, the CDR3 is TGTGCCAGCAGCGGATCTAGCACAGATACGCAGTATTTT. It encodes CASSGSSTDTQYF. The chain recombines TRBV11-2 with TRBJ2-3; D is undetermined. The ends were cut back, 5 bases at V and 0 bases at J, with 6 bases in the middle. The CDR3 has 13 residues. Germline lookup yields CDR1 SGHAT and CDR2 FQNNGV.

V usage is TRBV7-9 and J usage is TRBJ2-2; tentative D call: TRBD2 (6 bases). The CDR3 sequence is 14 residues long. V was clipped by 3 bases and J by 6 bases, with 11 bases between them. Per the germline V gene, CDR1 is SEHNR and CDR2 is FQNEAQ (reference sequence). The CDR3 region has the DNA TGTGCCAGCAGCTTGACGGGAGCCCCCGGGGAGCTGTTTTTT. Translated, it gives CASSLTGAPGELFF.

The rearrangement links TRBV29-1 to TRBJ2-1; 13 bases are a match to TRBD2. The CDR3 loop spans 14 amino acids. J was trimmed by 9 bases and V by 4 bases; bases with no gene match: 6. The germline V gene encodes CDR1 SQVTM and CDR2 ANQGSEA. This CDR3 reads CSVVILAGGGEQFF. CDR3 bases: TGCAGCGTTGTCATACTAGCGGGAGGGGGTGAGCAGTTCTTC.

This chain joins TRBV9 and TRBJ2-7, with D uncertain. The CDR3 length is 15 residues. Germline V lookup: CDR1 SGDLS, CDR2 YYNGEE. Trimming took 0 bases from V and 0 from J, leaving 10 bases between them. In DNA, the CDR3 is TGTGCCAGCAGCGTAGTTGGGGATCCCTCCTACGAGCAGTACTTC. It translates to CASSVVGDPSYEQYF.

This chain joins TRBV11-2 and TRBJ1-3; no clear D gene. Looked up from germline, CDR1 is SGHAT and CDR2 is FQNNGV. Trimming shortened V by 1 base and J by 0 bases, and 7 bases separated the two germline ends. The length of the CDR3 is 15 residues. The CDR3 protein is CASSLAVISGNTIYF. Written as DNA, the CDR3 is TGTGCCAGCAGCTTAGCCGTCATCTCTGGAAACACCATATATTTT. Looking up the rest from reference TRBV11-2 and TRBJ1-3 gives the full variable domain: EAGVAQSPRYKIIEKRQSVAFWCNPISGHATLYWYQQILGQGPKLLIQFQNNGVVDDSQLPKDRFSAERLKGVDSTLKIQPAKLEDSAVYLCASSLAVISGNTIYFGEGSWLTVV.

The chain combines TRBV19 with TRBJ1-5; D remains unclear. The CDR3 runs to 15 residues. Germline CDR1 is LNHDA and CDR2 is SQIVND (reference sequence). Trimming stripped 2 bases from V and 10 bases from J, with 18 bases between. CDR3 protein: CASSIQNPPGSPQHF. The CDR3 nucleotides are TGTGCCAGTAGTATACAAAACCCCCCCGGGTCTCCCCAGCATTTT. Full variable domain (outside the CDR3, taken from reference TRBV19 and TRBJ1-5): DGGITQSPKYLFRKEGQNVTLSCEQNLNHDAMYWYRQDPGQGLRLIYYSQIVNDFQKGDIAEGYSVSREKKESFPLTVTSAQKNPTAFYLCASSIQNPPGSPQHFGDGTRLSIL.

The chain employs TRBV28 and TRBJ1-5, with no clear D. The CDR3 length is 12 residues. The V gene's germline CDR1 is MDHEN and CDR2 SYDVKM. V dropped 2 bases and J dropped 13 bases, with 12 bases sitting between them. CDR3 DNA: TGTGCCAGCAGTTTAGAGGATGAACGACAGCATTTT. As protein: CASSLEDERQHF.

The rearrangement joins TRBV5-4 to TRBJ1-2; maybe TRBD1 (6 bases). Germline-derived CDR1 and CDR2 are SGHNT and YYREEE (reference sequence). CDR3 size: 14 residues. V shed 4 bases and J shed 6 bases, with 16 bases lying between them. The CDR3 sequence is CASSRGAGADGYTF. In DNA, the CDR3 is TGTGCCAGCAGCCGAGGGGCGGGGGCTGATGGCTACACCTTC.

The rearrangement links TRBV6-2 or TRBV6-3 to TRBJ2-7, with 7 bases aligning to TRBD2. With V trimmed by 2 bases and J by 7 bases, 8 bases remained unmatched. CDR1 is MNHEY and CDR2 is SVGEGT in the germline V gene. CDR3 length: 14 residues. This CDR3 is CASSYPTSVREQYF. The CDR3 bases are TGTGCCAGCAGTTACCCAACTAGCGTCCGTGAGCAGTACTTC.

The CDR3 DNA follows: TGTGCCAGTAGTATCACCGGGAGTTTCTACGAGCAGTACTTC. Amino acids: CASSITGSFYEQYF. The chain uses TRBV19 and TRBJ2-7; maybe TRBD2 (6 bases). V was trimmed by 3 bases and J by 3 bases, leaving 12 bases between them. From germline, CDR1 is LNHDA and CDR2 SQIVND (reference sequence). The CDR3 extends over 14 amino acids.

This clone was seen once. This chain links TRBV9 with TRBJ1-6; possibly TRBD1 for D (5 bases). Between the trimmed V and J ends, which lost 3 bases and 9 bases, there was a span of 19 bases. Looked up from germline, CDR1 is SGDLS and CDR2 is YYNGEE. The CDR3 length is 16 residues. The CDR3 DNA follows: TGTGCCAGCAGCGCCCACTCGCAGGGCTTTGGTTCACCCCTCCACTTT. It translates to CASSAHSQGFGSPLHF.

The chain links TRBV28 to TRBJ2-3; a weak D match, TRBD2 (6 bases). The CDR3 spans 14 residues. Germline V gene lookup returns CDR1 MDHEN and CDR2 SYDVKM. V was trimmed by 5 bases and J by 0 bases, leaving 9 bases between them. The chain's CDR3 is CASSESGSTDTQYF. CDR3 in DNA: TGTGCCAGCAGTGAGAGCGGGAGCACAGATACGCAGTATTTT.

DNA for the CDR3: TGTGCCTGGATCCGACCGGGGTCCTACAATGAGCAGTTCTTC. Translated: CAWIRPGSYNEQFF. The V gene is TRBV30, the J gene TRBJ2-1; a possible D gene is TRBD2 (5 bases). V lost 4 bases to trimming and J lost 1 base, with 11 bases between them. CDR3 length: 14 residues. From germline, CDR1 is GTSNPN and CDR2 SVGIG (reference sequence).

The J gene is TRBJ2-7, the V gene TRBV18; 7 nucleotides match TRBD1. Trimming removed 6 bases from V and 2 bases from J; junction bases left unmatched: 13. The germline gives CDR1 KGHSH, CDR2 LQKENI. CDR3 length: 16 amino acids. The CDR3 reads CASSLLSGTEPYEQYF. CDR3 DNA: TGTGCCAGCTCGCTTCTCTCCGGGACAGAACCCTACGAGCAGTACTTC.

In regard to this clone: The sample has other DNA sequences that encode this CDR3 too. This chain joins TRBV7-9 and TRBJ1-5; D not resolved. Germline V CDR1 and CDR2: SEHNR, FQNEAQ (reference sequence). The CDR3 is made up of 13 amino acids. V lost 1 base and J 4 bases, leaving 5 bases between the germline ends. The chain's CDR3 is CASSLGENQPQHF. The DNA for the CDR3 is TGTGCCAGCAGCTTAGGTGAAAATCAGCCCCAGCATTTT.

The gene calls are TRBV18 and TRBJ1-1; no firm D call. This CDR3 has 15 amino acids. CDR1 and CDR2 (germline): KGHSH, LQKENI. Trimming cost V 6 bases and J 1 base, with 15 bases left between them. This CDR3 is CASSPWEGANTEAFF. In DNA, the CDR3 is TGTGCCAGCTCCCCCTGGGAGGGAGCGAACACTGAAGCTTTCTTT. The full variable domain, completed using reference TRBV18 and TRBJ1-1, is NAGVMQNPRHLVRRRGQEARLRCSPMKGHSHVYWYRQLPEEGLKFMVYLQKENIIDESGMPKERFSAEFPKEGPSILRIQQVVRGDSAAYFCASSPWEGANTEAFFGQGTRLTVV.